What follows are 10 T cell receptor beta chains derived from one specimen sequenced in a study of cytomegalovirus exposure and HLA in healthy donors. PCR was performed using 60 Vbeta and 13 Jbeta primers. TCRdb keeps only in-frame clones here, not all; method: immunoSEQ multiplex PCR. The sample has 150,000 or so clones, 80% seen once; the top ten hold 4.5% to 7%. Sequenced input: PBMCs. These receptors were obtained from a woman in her forties in good health and CMV-seropositive.

The genes are TRBV14 and TRBJ2-7, with D perhaps TRBD1 (6 bases). Germline CDR1 is SGHDN and CDR2 is FVKESK. The CDR3 is 16 residues long. Trimming cost V 4 bases and J 0 bases, with 16 bases left between them. The CDR3 sequence: CASSPMGQGSSYEQYF. CDR3 DNA: TGTGCCAGCAGCCCCATGGGGCAGGGGAGCTCCTACGAGCAGTACTTC.

In its sample, this clone was seen a few times. The chain joins TRBV4-2 to TRBJ1-1, with 7 nucleotides matching TRBD1. The germline CDR1 and CDR2 sequences are LGHNA and YNFKEQ. Trimming removed 4 bases from V and 6 bases from J; junction bases left unmatched: 2. CDR3 length equals 12 residues. The CDR3 nucleotides are TGTGCCAGCAGCCCGGGGACAGCTGAAGCTTTCTTT. Its protein product is CASSPGTAEAFF.

This chain links TRBV30 with TRBJ1-2, with 11 bases matching TRBD1. The CDR3 spans 15 residues. After removal of 1 base from V and 9 bases from J, the junction contained 10 bases not matched to a gene. In germline, CDR1 is GTSNPN, CDR2 SVGIG (reference sequence). CDR3 protein: CAWSEGQGAVVRYTF. The CDR3 DNA is TGTGCCTGGAGTGAAGGACAGGGGGCCGTTGTCCGCTACACCTTC.

This clone was seen only a few times. This chain joins TRBV5-1 and TRBJ1-6; TRBD1 matches at 7 bases. From germline, CDR1 is SGHRS and CDR2 YFSETQ. The CDR3 extends over 16 amino acids. J gave up 4 bases and V 3 bases, and 7 bases lay outside the gene matches. Here the CDR3 DNA reads TGCGCCAGCAGCTCCGGGACAGACTTTTATAATTCACCCCTCCACTTT. This sequence encodes CASSSGTDFYNSPLHF.

The genes are TRBV5-8 and TRBJ1-5; 9 positions agree with TRBD1. V dropped 4 bases and J dropped 2; count of bases not matched to a gene: 7. CDR3 length: 16 residues. CDR1 and CDR2 from the germline V gene are SGHTS and YDEGEE. DNA for the CDR3: TGTGCCAGCAGCGGCAACAGGGGGCAAGGCAATCAGCCCCAGCATTTT. It encodes CASSGNRGQGNQPQHF. Combining the CDR3 with reference TRBV5-8 and TRBJ1-5 gives the whole variable domain EAGVTQSPTHLIKTRGQQATLRCSPISGHTSVYWYQQALGLGLQFLLWYDEGEERNRGNFPPRFSGRQFPNYSSELNVNALELEDSALYLCASSGNRGQGNQPQHFGDGTRLSIL.

This clone was observed a few times. CDR3 region: CASRTQGANTEAFF. CDR3 nucleotides: TGTGCCAGTAGAACCCAGGGGGCTAACACTGAAGCTTTCTTT. V gene TRBV19 combines with J gene TRBJ1-1; the match to TRBD1 covers 8 bases. This CDR3 spans 14 amino acids. Trimming cost V 6 bases and J 2 bases; bases outside gene matches: 5. Looked up from germline, CDR1 is LNHDA and CDR2 is SQIVND (reference sequence).

The chain couples TRBV7-3 to TRBJ2-7; 8 positions match TRBD2. The germline CDR1 and CDR2 sequences are SGHTA and FQGTGA. The CDR3 extends over 15 amino acids. Trimming removed 0 bases from V and 4 bases from J; junction bases left unmatched: 5. The CDR3 loop is CASSLTAGGLYEQYF. In nucleotides, the CDR3 is TGTGCCAGCAGCTTAACGGCGGGAGGATTGTACGAGCAGTACTTC.

The chain recombines TRBV10-1 with TRBJ2-1, with 7 bases identical to TRBD2. From germline, CDR1 is WNHNN and CDR2 SYGVQD (reference sequence). The CDR3 contains 16 residues. Losses at the gene ends were 4 bases for V and 3 bases for J; bases not matched to a gene: 9. DNA of the CDR3: TGCGCCAGCAGTGGGGATCGACCGGGAGGCTACAATGAGCAGTTCTTC. Translating gives CASSGDRPGGYNEQFF.

V gene TRBV6-5 combines with J gene TRBJ2-7, with D possibly matching TRBD1 (6 bases). In germline, CDR1 is MNHEY, CDR2 SVGAGI. Trimming took 1 base from V and 4 from J, leaving 11 bases between them. The CDR3 runs 14 residues. CDR3 loop: CASSYYRDAYEQYF. Written as DNA, the CDR3 is TGTGCCAGCAGTTACTACAGGGATGCTTACGAGCAGTACTTC.

This clone showed up just once. CDR3 protein: CASSQQGRGYTF. CDR3 nucleotides: TGTGCCAGCAGCCAACAGGGTCGAGGCTACACCTTC. This rearrangement joins TRBV9 to TRBJ1-2; D is possibly TRBD1 (6 bases). With 4 bases removed from V and 8 bases from J, the gap between germline ends came to 12 bases. Germline V gives CDR1 SGDLS, CDR2 YYNGEE. The CDR3 contains 12 residues.